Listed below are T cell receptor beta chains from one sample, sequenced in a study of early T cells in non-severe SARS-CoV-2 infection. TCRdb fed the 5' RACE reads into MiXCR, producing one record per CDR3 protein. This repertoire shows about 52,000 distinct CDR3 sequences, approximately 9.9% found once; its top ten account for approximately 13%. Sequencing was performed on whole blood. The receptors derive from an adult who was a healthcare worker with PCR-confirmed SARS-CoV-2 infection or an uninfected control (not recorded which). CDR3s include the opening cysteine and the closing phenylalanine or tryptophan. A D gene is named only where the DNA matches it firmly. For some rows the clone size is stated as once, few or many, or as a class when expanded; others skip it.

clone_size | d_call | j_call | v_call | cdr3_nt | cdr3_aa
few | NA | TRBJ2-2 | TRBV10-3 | TGTGCCATCAGCCCCGGGAAAAGGGGCCACACCGGGGAGCTGTTTTTT | CAISPGKRGHTGELFF
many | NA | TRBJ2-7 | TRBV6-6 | TGTGCCAGCAGTTACTCTGTATCAAGGGAGCAGTACTTC | CASSYSVSREQYF
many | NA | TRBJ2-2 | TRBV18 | TGTGCCAGCTCACCACCTAGCTGGGACACCGGGGAGCTGTTTTTT | CASSPPSWDTGELFF
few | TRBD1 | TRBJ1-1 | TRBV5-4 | TGTGCCAGCAGCCCTCCCCGGACAGGGGGGGTGGCTGAAGCTTTCTTT | CASSPPRTGGVAEAFF
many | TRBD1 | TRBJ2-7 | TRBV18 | TGTGCCAGCTCACCGGGCAGGGACAGGGTTTCCGAGCAGTACTTC | CASSPGRDRVSEQYF
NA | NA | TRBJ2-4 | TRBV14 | TGTGCCAGCAGCCACCAGGGGGCCAAAAACATTCAGTACTTC | CASSHQGAKNIQYF
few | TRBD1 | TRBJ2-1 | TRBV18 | TGTGCCAGCTCACCGGGACAGGTCTACAATGAGCAGTTCTTC | CASSPGQVYNEQFF
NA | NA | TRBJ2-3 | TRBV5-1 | TGCGCCAGCAGCCGTCAAGGAAACACAGATACGCAGTATTTT | CASSRQGNTDTQYF
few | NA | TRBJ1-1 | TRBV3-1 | TGTGCCAGCAGCCAAGTATGGGCAGGTGAAGCTTTCTTT | CASSQVWAGEAFF
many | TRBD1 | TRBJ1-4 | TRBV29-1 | TGCAGCGTCAAGGACAGGGGAGATGAAAAACTGTTTTTT | CSVKDRGDEKLFF
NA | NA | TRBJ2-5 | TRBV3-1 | TGTGCCAGCAGCGGGGGTAAGAGGGCCCAGTACTTC | CASSGGKRAQYF
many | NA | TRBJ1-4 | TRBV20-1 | TGCAGTGCTCAAGAAAACAAGGGAAAACTGTTTTTT | CSAQENKGKLFF
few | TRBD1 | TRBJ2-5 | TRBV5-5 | TGTGCCAGCAGCCCCCGACTGGCAGGGGGCGATGAGACCCAGTACTTC | CASSPRLAGGDETQYF
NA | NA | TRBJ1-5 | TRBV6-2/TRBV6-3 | TGTGCCAGCACCCCGGACGGTACCAATCAGCCCCAGCATTTT | CASTPDGTNQPQHF
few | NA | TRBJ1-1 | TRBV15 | TGTGCCACCAGCAGCGACTCGAACACTGAAGCTTTCTTT | CATSSDSNTEAFF
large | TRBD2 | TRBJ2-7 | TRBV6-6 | TGTGCCAGCAGTTACTCGGGGGGGTCCTACGAGCAGTACTTC | CASSYSGGSYEQYF